The 25 T cell receptor beta chains below come from one sample, sequenced in a study of T cell responses to AZD1222 COVID-19 vaccine. Libraries were prepared by immunoSEQ multiplex PCR; TCRdb keeps only in-frame clonotypes and omits some of them. The sample contains 150,000 to 180,000 clones, 70% to 90% of which appear only once. The sequencing used peripheral blood, collected after recovery from COVID-19. The receptors derive from an adult who had recovered from COVID-19.

The chain is built from TRBV5-4 and TRBJ2-3, with 7 positions matching TRBD2. Unmatched junction bases numbered 5, after V lost 1 base and J lost 0 bases. The CDR3 consists of 16 residues. The germline V gene has CDR1 SGHNT and CDR2 YYREEE (reference sequence). The CDR3 DNA reads as TGTGCCAGCAGCTTGCTAAGCGGGACTAGCACAGATACGCAGTATTTT. It translates to CASSLLSGTSTDTQYF.

This clone was picked up one time. The rearrangement uses TRBV4-3 and TRBJ1-1; no firm D call. The V gene lost 4 bases and the J gene lost 8 bases, with 14 bases spanning the gap. Germline CDR1 is LGHNA and CDR2 is YSLEER. The CDR3 has 13 amino acids. CDR3 residues: CASSRTATSEAFF. CDR3 bases: TGCGCCAGCAGCCGGACGGCTACTTCGGAAGCTTTCTTT.

The chain uses TRBV28 and TRBJ2-7; D uncertain. V lost 5 bases and J lost 2, with 19 bases in between. The length of the CDR3 is 16 residues. Germline V lookup: CDR1 MDHEN, CDR2 SYDVKM. DNA of the CDR3: TGTGCCAGCAGTCCCCCCCTTTCAAGGGTTACCTACGAGCAGTACTTC. Amino acids: CASSPPLSRVTYEQYF.

J is TRBJ2-1 and V is TRBV5-1; 8 nucleotides match TRBD2. Germline loops: CDR1 SGHRS, CDR2 YFSETQ. The CDR3 sequence is 15 residues long. J was trimmed by 7 bases and V by 1 base; bases with no gene match: 7. The DNA of the CDR3 is TGCGCCAGCAGCTTGACCGCGGGGGGTTCGAATGAGCAGTTCTTC. Amino acids: CASSLTAGGSNEQFF.

V and J are TRBV19 and TRBJ2-7, with D tentatively TRBD2 (6 bases). Germline V gives CDR1 LNHDA, CDR2 SQIVND (reference sequence). This CDR3 is built from 14 residues. Trimming cost V 1 base and J 5 bases, with 12 bases left between them. The CDR3 here is CASSIGGIDNEQYF. The CDR3, as DNA: TGTGCCAGTAGTATAGGCGGGATTGACAACGAGCAGTACTTC.

The chain links TRBV19 to TRBJ2-5; 12 nucleotides agree with TRBD2. With V trimmed by 5 bases and J by 11 bases, 15 bases remained unmatched. The CDR3 contains 16 residues. From germline, CDR1 is LNHDA and CDR2 SQIVND (reference sequence). The CDR3 DNA is TGTGCCAGTAGTTCCAGCCCGGGACTAGCGGGTGAGGTTCAGTACTTC. This gives the protein CASSSSPGLAGEVQYF.

The chain links TRBV5-4 to TRBJ1-2, with TRBD1 matching 7 bases. This CDR3 is 14 amino acids long. Germline CDR1 SGHNT, CDR2 YYREEE (reference sequence). The V segment lost 2 bases and the J segment 6 bases; nucleotides outside the gene matches: 7. CDR3 in DNA: TGTGCCAGCAGCTTTAGTACAGGGGTCAATGGCTACACCTTC. Translated, it gives CASSFSTGVNGYTF. Together with reference TRBV5-4 and TRBJ1-2, the CDR3 gives the full variable domain: ETGVTQSPTHLIKTRGQQVTLRCSSQSGHNTVSWYQQALGQGPQFIFQYYREEENGRGNFPPRFSGLQFPNYSSELNVNALELDDSALYLCASSFSTGVNGYTFGSGTRLTVV.

The J gene is TRBJ2-2, the V gene TRBV12-3 or TRBV12-4, with D perhaps matching TRBD1 (6 bases). This CDR3 spans 13 amino acids. V was trimmed by 3 bases and J by 7 bases, leaving 9 bases between them. Here the CDR3 reads CASSFGRGGELFF. The CDR3 coding sequence is TGTGCCAGCAGTTTCGGCAGGGGCGGGGAGCTGTTTTTT.

The V and J genes are TRBV7-9 and TRBJ2-1; D tentatively fits TRBD1 or TRBD2 (7 bases each). V was clipped by 4 bases and J by 8 bases, with 24 bases between them. Looked up from germline, CDR1 is SEHNR and CDR2 is FQNEAQ (reference sequence). This CDR3 region has 17 residues. In nucleotides, the CDR3 is TGTGCCAGCAGCTCACAGACAGGGCCTACGGGGGGCGATGAGCAGTTCTTC. It translates to CASSSQTGPTGGDEQFF.

This rearrangement joins TRBV5-1 to TRBJ2-7; D unresolved. Between the trimmed V and J ends, which lost 5 bases and 5 bases, there was a span of 2 bases. The CDR3 extends over 9 amino acids. Per the germline V gene, CDR1 is SGHRS and CDR2 is YFSETQ. CDR3 in DNA: TGCGCCAGCAGTGACGAGCAGTACTTC. As protein: CASSDEQYF.

In its sample, this clone was seen a few times. V usage is TRBV7-9 and J usage is TRBJ2-5; tentatively, D is TRBD1 (6 bases). Germline loops: CDR1 SEHNR, CDR2 FQNEAQ (reference sequence). V lost 4 bases, J lost 3 bases, and 12 bases lay in between. The CDR3 contains 14 residues. The CDR3 loop reads CASSSTWTEETQYF. DNA for the CDR3: TGTGCCAGCAGCTCCACCTGGACAGAAGAGACCCAGTACTTC.

This clone was observed once. The V and J genes are TRBV14 and TRBJ2-6, with 12 bases lining up with TRBD2. Trimming removed 5 bases from V and 0 bases from J; junction bases left unmatched: 5. Germline CDR1 SGHDN, CDR2 FVKESK. CDR3 length equals 18 residues. The DNA for the CDR3 is TGTGCCAGCAGCTCCCGGACTAGCGGGGCCTCTGGGGCCAACGTCCTGACTTTC. Encoded protein: CASSSRTSGASGANVLTF.

Note on this clone: Germline is not matched at one junction end, which may reflect a read error. J is TRBJ1-2 and V is TRBV7-9; TRBD1 matches at 8 bases. CDR3 length: 16 residues. CDR1 SEHNR and CDR2 FQNEAQ come from the germline V gene (reference sequence). The CDR3 loop is CASSVADRAEGSGYTF. The CDR3 coding sequence is TGTGCCAGCAGCGTAGCGGACAGGGCGGAAGGTAGCGGCTACACCTTC.

This sequence joins TRBV7-9 and TRBJ1-2; no reliable D call. Looked up from germline, CDR1 is SEHNR and CDR2 is FQNEAQ (reference sequence). V gave up 6 bases and J gave up 2 bases, with 10 bases separating them. This CDR3 comprises 13 residues. In DNA, the CDR3 is TGTGCCAGCAGGCCTACAGAGAACTATGGCTACACCTTC. The encoded protein is CASRPTENYGYTF.

The gene calls are TRBV29-1 and TRBJ1-2; 8 bases align to TRBD1. V lost 6 bases and J lost 6; bases outside the gene matches: 3. The CDR3 spans 11 residues. Germline V gene lookup returns CDR1 SQVTM and CDR2 ANQGSEA. CDR3 loop: CSVDRGDGYTF. For the CDR3, the DNA is TGCAGCGTCGACAGGGGCGATGGCTACACCTTC.

This clone was detected only a few times. The chain has TRBV20-1 and TRBJ2-1; TRBD2 is a possible D gene (5 bases). Germline lookup yields CDR1 DFQATT and CDR2 SNEGSKA (reference sequence). This CDR3 spans 14 amino acids. V was cut by 3 bases and J by 2 bases, with 11 bases left in between. The DNA of the CDR3 is TGCAGTGCTAGTGGGCATAGCGCCTACAATGAGCAGTTCTTC. This gives the protein CSASGHSAYNEQFF.

This rearrangement joins TRBV10-3 to TRBJ2-7, with D perhaps TRBD2 (7 bases). V was clipped by 0 bases and J by 3 bases, with 12 bases between them. The CDR3 runs to 15 residues. From germline, CDR1 is ENHRY and CDR2 SYGVKD. CDR3 sequence reads: CAISESGGVGYEQYF. The CDR3 DNA reads TGTGCCATCAGTGAGTCAGGGGGGGTAGGCTACGAGCAGTACTTC.

The chain combines TRBV4-2 with TRBJ1-1; the D is unclear. The V end was cut by 1 base, the J end by 4 bases, with 16 bases between. The V gene's germline CDR1 is LGHNA and CDR2 YNFKEQ. The CDR3 sequence is 16 residues long. The CDR3, as DNA: TGTGCCAGCAGCCAAGGATTTGAGGGCGATGGCACTGAAGCTTTCTTT. Residues: CASSQGFEGDGTEAFF.

The chain carries TRBV5-4 and TRBJ2-6; 9 bases match TRBD1. The junction had 11 bases not matched to a gene; V was cut back by 2 bases and J by 11 bases. The CDR3 spans 16 residues. Germline CDR1 is SGHNT and CDR2 is YYREEE (reference sequence). CDR3 sequence: CASSFPRQGVYDVLTF. CDR3 bases: TGTGCCAGCAGCTTTCCCCGACAGGGGGTTTACGACGTCCTGACTTTC.

The chain combines TRBV10-1 with TRBJ1-1, with a possible D match to TRBD1 (6 bases). Germline CDR1 WNHNN, CDR2 SYGVQD (reference sequence). The CDR3 is made up of 15 amino acids. Deletions cut 6 bases from V and 5 bases from J, with 19 bases between. In DNA, the CDR3 is TGCGCCAGCAGCCCCCCCGCAGGGGCGGATACTGAAGCTTTCTTT. This gives the protein CASSPPAGADTEAFF.

The genes are TRBV19 and TRBJ1-6; D might be TRBD1 (6 bases). CDR3 length equals 13 residues. The V gene lost 6 bases and the J gene lost 8 bases, with 11 bases spanning the gap. CDR1 and CDR2 from the germline V gene are LNHDA and SQIVND (reference sequence). The CDR3 DNA reads as TGTGCCAGTAGCCAAAAGGGGGATTCACCCCTCCACTTT. It translates to CASSQKGDSPLHF.

This clone was seen only a few times. V and J are TRBV6-5 and TRBJ1-4; TRBD1 agrees at 9 bases. The CDR3 contains 16 residues. Germline CDR1 and CDR2: MNHEY and SVGAGI. After removal of 0 bases from V and 5 bases from J, the junction contained 4 bases not matched to a gene. CDR3 amino acids: CASSYSLDRGNEKLFF. CDR3 coding DNA: TGTGCCAGCAGTTACTCCCTAGACAGGGGGAATGAAAAACTGTTTTTT.

This clone showed up just a few times. As DNA, the CDR3 is TGTGCCAGCAGCCCAGGACTAGCGAACCCCTACGAGCAGTACTTC. It is translated as CASSPGLANPYEQYF. The genes are TRBV11-3 and TRBJ2-7; 9 bases agree with TRBD2. CDR3 size: 15 residues. Per germline, CDR1 SGHNT and CDR2 YENEEA. V shed 5 bases and J 2 bases; nucleotides not matched to a gene: 7.

The chain uses TRBV3-1 (or the pseudogene TRBV3-2) and TRBJ1-2, with 7 bases matching TRBD1. Per the germline V gene, CDR1 is LGHDT and CDR2 is YNNKEL (reference sequence). V lost 2 bases and J lost 13; bases outside the gene matches: 13. The CDR3 sequence is 14 residues long. The CDR3 DNA is TGTGCCAGCAGCCAAAGATCTCGGGGACAGCTTTGCACCTTC. This translates into CASSQRSRGQLCTF.

This clone was observed once. The CDR3, as DNA: TGTGCCAGCAGAACAGGGGTAACTGAAGCTTTCTTT. It yields the protein CASRTGVTEAFF. The chain joins TRBV6-4 to TRBJ1-1, with 7 positions matching TRBD1. V trimming: 6 bases; J trimming: 5 bases; junction bases outside the gene matches: 3. The CDR3 is made up of 12 amino acids. Germline loops: CDR1 MRHNA, CDR2 SNTAGT.